This TCR beta chain was captured by sequencing in a study of tumor-infiltrating lymphocytes in primary liver carcinoma. The wider study: The yield of productive TCRbeta reads per sample was roughly 3.65 to 8 million and was similar across tissue types.

The CDR3 loop spans 15 amino acids. Germline lookup yields CDR1 MNHNS and CDR2 SASEGT. Note on this clonotype: One end of the junction varies from germline; a read error may be responsible.

Blood RNA originated from unsorted whole blood, with germline DNA additionally extracted. Prior to the surgical procedure, around 4 milliliters of peripheral blood were collected. A primer in the constant region served to generate TCR beta cDNA from 450 to 650 ng of total RNA. Library construction for TCR beta comprised three nested multiplex PCR rounds performed with slightly modified ARM-PCR. Primers for the first two PCR rounds were TRBV1-TRBV30 forward primers and a C-beta reverse primer (roughly 10 cycles per round). MiXCR, applied by TCRdb to the multiplex PCR reads, yields one record per CDR3 protein. Of 330,000 or so distinct CDR3 sequences listed, roughly 61% were seen once; the top ten hold 6.5%.

Specimen: peripheral blood. This sequence was found in a man between 35 and 55 years old with primary liver carcinoma and hepatitis B virus infection. The chain uses TRBV6-1 and TRBJ2-2; the match to TRBD1 covers 7 bases. This chain's CDR3 is CAISTNRGSFGELFF. CDR3 in DNA: TGTGCCATCAGTACTAACAGGGGTAGCTTTGGGGAGCTGTTTTTT.